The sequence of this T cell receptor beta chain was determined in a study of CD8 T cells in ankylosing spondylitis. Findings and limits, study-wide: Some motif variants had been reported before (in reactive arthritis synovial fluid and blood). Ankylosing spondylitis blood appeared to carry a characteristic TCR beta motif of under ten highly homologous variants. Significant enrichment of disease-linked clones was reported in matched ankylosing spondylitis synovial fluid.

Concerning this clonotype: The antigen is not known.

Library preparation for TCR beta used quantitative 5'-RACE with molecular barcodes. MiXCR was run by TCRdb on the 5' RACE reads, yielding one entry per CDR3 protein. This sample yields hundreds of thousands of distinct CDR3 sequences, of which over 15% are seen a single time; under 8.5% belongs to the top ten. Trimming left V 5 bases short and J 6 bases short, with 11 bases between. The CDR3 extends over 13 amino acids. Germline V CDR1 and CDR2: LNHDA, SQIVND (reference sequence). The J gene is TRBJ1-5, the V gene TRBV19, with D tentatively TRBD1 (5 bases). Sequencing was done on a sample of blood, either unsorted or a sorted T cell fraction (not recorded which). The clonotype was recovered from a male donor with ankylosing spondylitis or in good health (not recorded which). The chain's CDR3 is CASSAQRGQPQHF. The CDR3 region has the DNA TGTGCCAGTAGTGCTCAGAGGGGTCAGCCCCAGCATTTT.